This section outlines one T cell receptor beta chain sequence together with its context. Its antigen is undetermined. Sequencing used immunoSEQ multiplex PCR; TCRdb keeps in-frame clones, though not all of them. The sample contains over 300,000 clones, roughly 84% of which appear only once. This sample was included in a study of shared clonotypes between healthy human individuals. Whole-study findings and limits: The naive CD4 repertoires of a handful of donors were compared, and around 5.1% of clonotypes were shared.

V was clipped by 0 bases and J by 3 bases, with 9 bases between them. This CDR3 region has 14 residues. Germline values: CDR1 PRHDT, CDR2 FYEKMQ (reference sequence). The chain combines TRBV13 with TRBJ2-7; D possibly matches TRBD1 or TRBD2 (5 bases each). Sequencing used memory CD8+ T cells sorted from blood. Sample subset: CD45RO+ cells pooled with CCR7-negative TemRA cells. The sequence was obtained from a young man in good health. CDR3 DNA sequence: TGTGCCAGCAGCTTAGGCAGGGAGATCTACGAGCAGTACTTC. Its translation is CASSLGREIYEQYF.